The entry that follows covers one T cell receptor (beta chain) sequence. The data stem from a study of blood T cells in healthy people across ages. The authors ran a second PCR of roughly 6 to 12 cycles using a sample-barcoded 5' primer and a J-beta primer mix. Sequencing recovered at least 3 million CDR3-containing paired-end reads from each sample. Each CDR3 protein is one row after TCRdb ran MiXCR on the 5' RACE reads. Of some 1,500,000 distinct CDR3 sequences in the sample, roughly 43% were seen once. CDR1 and CDR2 (germline): LGHNA, YSLEER. This CDR3 spans 15 amino acids. V was trimmed by 4 bases and J by 2 bases, leaving 13 bases between them.

The sequence was obtained from a woman aged 18-29 years in good health. The chain uses TRBV4-3 and TRBJ2-3; perhaps TRBD2 as D (5 bases). The material sequenced was blood. The CDR3 protein is CASSPQRGPTDTQYF. CDR3 coding DNA: TGCGCCAGCAGCCCCCAAAGAGGGCCCACAGATACGCAGTATTTT.